The rows below give T cell receptor beta chains drawn from one sample of a study of blood T cell repertoires in COVID-19. This table comes from immunoSEQ multiplex PCR, and its TCRdb copy is limited to in-frame clones, with some not included. The data show approximately 120,000 clones, 60% to 80% seen once. Sequencing input: peripheral blood. The receptors come from a man older than 75 with COVID-19, enrolled during active disease. Each CDR3 is given with its conserved first and last residue. Fields, in order: V gene, J gene, clone size, D gene, CDR3 DNA, CDR3 protein. The D gene is left open where the match is weak. The size field is filled for only some rows; it gives once, few, many or a size class.

TRBV5-1	TRBJ2-3	-	TRBD2	TGCGCCAGCAGCTTGGGGGGACTAGCGGTCACAGATACGCAGTATTTT	CASSLGGLAVTDTQYF
TRBV28	TRBJ1-1	-	-	TGTGCCAGCAGTTTATGGGGAGACGGGGAGAACACTGAAGCTTTCTTT	CASSLWGDGENTEAFF
TRBV10-3	TRBJ2-5	-	TRBD2	TGTGCCATCAGTGCCGGACTAGCGGCCAACCTCCAAGAGACCCAGTACTTC	CAISAGLAANLQETQYF
TRBV24-1	TRBJ2-7	few	TRBD1	TGTGCCACCAGTGACGGACGACAGGGGGGGACCTACGAGCAGTACTTC	CATSDGRQGGTYEQYF
TRBV3-1/TRBV3-2	TRBJ2-4	-	-	TGTGCCAGCAGCCAAGAGTCCCCCCGAGCTCTAGCCAAAAACATTCAGTACTTC	CASSQESPRALAKNIQYF
TRBV19	TRBJ1-3	few	-	TGTGCCAGTAGTCCGGGGAGCTCTGGAAACACCATATATTTT	CASSPGSSGNTIYF
TRBV2	TRBJ2-5	-	-	TGTGCCAGCAGGGCCGGGACATACTCAGAGACCCAGTACTTC	CASRAGTYSETQYF
TRBV7-9	TRBJ2-2	-	-	TGTGCCAGCAGCAAGGCGAACAGGGTCTTCACCGGGGAGCTGTTTTTT	CASSKANRVFTGELFF
TRBV6-5	TRBJ2-1	few	TRBD2	TGTGCCAGCAGGACTAGCGGGAATTACAATGAGCAGTTCTTC	CASRTSGNYNEQFF
TRBV15	TRBJ2-5	-	-	TGTGCCACCGCCGACGATGACAGAACGCAAGAGACCCAGTACTTC	CATADDDRTQETQYF
TRBV24-1	TRBJ2-5	-	-	TGTGCCACCAGTGATTTCAAGCGGTACCAAGAGACCCAGTACTTC	CATSDFKRYQETQYF
TRBV2	TRBJ1-4	-	-	TGTGCCAGCAGTGGTAACAGCCGCCCTGAAAAACTGTTTTTT	CASSGNSRPEKLFF
TRBV6-2/TRBV6-3	TRBJ2-2	-	-	TGTGCCAGCAGTTATCGCTCACTAGCGGAGGGGGCCACCGGGGAGCTGTTTTTT	CASSYRSLAEGATGELFF
TRBV28	TRBJ2-7	-	TRBD1	TGTGCCAGCAGTTTTAAGGCGACAGGGGATTCCTACGAGCAGTACTTC	CASSFKATGDSYEQYF
TRBV7-9	TRBJ1-5	-	-	TGTGCCAGCAGCTTGGGAGGGTCGGGGGACAATCAGCCCCAGCATTTT	CASSLGGSGDNQPQHF
TRBV28	TRBJ1-2	-	-	TGTGCCAGCAGTTTAGCCCAGGGTAATGGCTACACCTTC	CASSLAQGNGYTF
TRBV4-2	TRBJ1-5	-	-	TGTGCCAGCAGCCAAACAGGGAATCAGCCCCAGCATTTT	CASSQTGNQPQHF
TRBV6-5	TRBJ2-7	-	TRBD1	TGTGCCAGCAGCCAGGGACAGGGCCTGTACGAGCAGTACTTC	CASSQGQGLYEQYF
TRBV28	TRBJ2-7	-	TRBD1	TGTGCCAGCAGTGTAACCGGGACAGGCGACGAGCAGTACTTC	CASSVTGTGDEQYF
TRBV11-2	TRBJ2-2	few	TRBD2	TGTGCCAGCAGCAAGGGACTAGCGAGAGGGAACACCGGGGAGCTGTTTTTT	CASSKGLARGNTGELFF
TRBV7-2	TRBJ1-4	-	TRBD1	TGTGCCAGCAGCCTGCAAGGGACAGTATGGGAAAAACTGTTTTTT	CASSLQGTVWEKLFF
TRBV15	TRBJ2-7	-	TRBD1	TGTGCCACCAGCGGTAGACAGGGGGCAAGCGAGCAGTACTTC	CATSGRQGASEQYF
TRBV6-2/TRBV6-3	TRBJ2-2	-	TRBD2	TGTGCCAGCAGCTGGCGGCTAGCGGGAGGCCCTACGAACACCGGGGAGCTGTTTTTT	CASSWRLAGGPTNTGELFF
TRBV9	TRBJ2-1	-	TRBD1	TGTGCCAGCAGCGTAGACCAGGGGGCCTACAATGAGCAGTTCTTC	CASSVDQGAYNEQFF
TRBV5-1	TRBJ1-2	once	TRBD1	TGCGCCAGCAGCTTAGGGGGGACAGGGGACTATGGCTACACCTTC	CASSLGGTGDYGYTF
TRBV3-1/TRBV3-2	TRBJ1-2	-	TRBD1	TGTGCCAGCAGCCAGGACAGGGTCTATGGCTACACCTTC	CASSQDRVYGYTF
TRBV5-4	TRBJ2-1	-	TRBD2	TGTGCCAGCACACGACTAGCGGGAGGCTCGGGCTCCTACAATGAGCAGTTCTTC	CASTRLAGGSGSYNEQFF
TRBV30	TRBJ2-1	-	-	TGTGCCTGGAGTGTACTTCACAATGAGCAGTTCTTC	CAWSVLHNEQFF
TRBV7-9	TRBJ1-2	few	TRBD1	TGTGCCAGCAGCTTAGCCGAGGCAGGGGGCAACTATGGCTACACCTTC	CASSLAEAGGNYGYTF
TRBV5-6	TRBJ2-7	-	TRBD2	TGTGCCAGCAGCTTGGTAGCGGGGGACATCGGGCAGTACTTC	CASSLVAGDIGQYF
TRBV29-1	TRBJ2-7	once	TRBD2	TGCAGCGCCCGACTAGCGGGCTTATACGAGCAGTACTTC	CSARLAGLYEQYF
TRBV15	TRBJ1-6	-	-	TGTGCCACCAGCAAGGCTCTCAGCGGCTCACCCCTCCACTTT	CATSKALSGSPLHF
TRBV10-3	TRBJ2-7	-	-	TGTGCCATCATGGGGGACACTTCCTACGAGCAGTACTTC	CAIMGDTSYEQYF
TRBV5-1	TRBJ2-7	-	-	TGCGCCAGCAGCCCGGTTGGGGGCGGAAGGCGGCAGTACTTC	CASSPVGGGRRQYF
TRBV19	TRBJ1-2	few	TRBD1	TGTGCCACTCAGCATTTTCGGACAGGGGATTTCTATGGCTACACCTTC	CATQHFRTGDFYGYTF
TRBV6-5	TRBJ1-5	-	TRBD1	TGTGCCAGCAGCATGTTGACAGGGTTCCAGCCCCAGCATTTT	CASSMLTGFQPQHF
TRBV5-1	TRBJ1-2	-	-	TGCGCCAGCAGCCCGGTAGAGTATGGCTACACCTTC	CASSPVEYGYTF
TRBV6-5	TRBJ2-3	-	-	TGTGCCAGCAGCGCACAGGGAGATACGCAGTATTTT	CASSAQGDTQYF
TRBV18	TRBJ1-2	-	-	TGTGCCAGCTCAACAGAACGACAGCATGGCTACACCTTC	CASSTERQHGYTF
TRBV18	TRBJ2-1	-	TRBD2	TGTGCCAGCTCACCGACTAGCGGGTACAATGAGCAGTTCTTC	CASSPTSGYNEQFF
TRBV7-6	TRBJ2-5	-	-	TGTGCCAGCAGGTACAACTCGGGGTCAGCACAAGAGACCCAGTACTTC	CASRYNSGSAQETQYF
TRBV6-6	TRBJ2-1	-	TRBD2	TGTGCCAGCAGCTCGGGGGCGGGAGGGTCAAGCAATGAGCAGTTCTTC	CASSSGAGGSSNEQFF
TRBV28	TRBJ2-1	few	-	TGTGCCAGCAGTTTAGGTGGAGGCGGACAGAACCTTAATGAGCAGTTCTTC	CASSLGGGGQNLNEQFF
TRBV7-9	TRBJ1-6	-	-	TGTGCCAGCACCCTGGCCAGGGCGGACTCACCCCTCCACTTT	CASTLARADSPLHF
TRBV7-9	TRBJ1-5	once	-	TGTGCCAGCAGCTTTATGGGCGACGGCAGCAATCAGCCCCAGCATTTT	CASSFMGDGSNQPQHF
TRBV27	TRBJ1-5	-	TRBD1	TGTGCCAGCAGTATGAACAGGGGGACTCAGCCCCAGCATTTT	CASSMNRGTQPQHF
TRBV5-4	TRBJ1-2	-	-	TGTGCCAGCAACACAGGGATATCTAACTATGGCTACACCTTC	CASNTGISNYGYTF
TRBV19	TRBJ2-7	-	TRBD1	TGTGCCAGTAGTCGGGAGACAGGGGCTTACGAGCAGTACTTC	CASSRETGAYEQYF
TRBV6-2/TRBV6-3	TRBJ2-1	-	TRBD2	TGTGCCAGCAGTTACGGCCCTAGCGGGACCAATGAGCAGTTCTTC	CASSYGPSGTNEQFF
TRBV7-3	TRBJ2-2	-	TRBD2	TGTGCCAGCAGCTTATTGTCTAGCGGGAGCGGTACCGGGGAGCTGTTTTTT	CASSLLSSGSGTGELFF